The 21 T cell receptor beta chains below were found in one sample sequenced in a study of CD8+CD57+ T cells in acquired aplastic anemia. Both TCR beta VDJ combination and CDR3 sequence profiling were carried out. Genomic DNA was the template for this profiling. Using its own MiXCR run on the reads, TCRdb lists one record per CDR3 protein. The repertoire holds more than 150,000 distinct CDR3 sequences, with 64% as singletons. Sample: sorted CD4+, CD8+, or CD8+CD57+ T cells (not recorded which) from PBMCs. The receptors originated from a human donor with severe aplastic anemia or a healthy control (not recorded which).

The V call is TRBV20-1, the J call TRBJ2-5; 7 nucleotides match TRBD2. The V segment lost 1 base and the J segment 5 bases; nucleotides outside the gene matches: 7. Germline-derived CDR1 and CDR2 are DFQATT and SNEGSKA (reference sequence). The CDR3 sequence is 14 residues long. The chain's CDR3 is CSARGPAGSETQYF. The CDR3 nucleotides read TGCAGTGCTAGAGGACCAGCGGGATCCGAGACCCAGTACTTC.

This sequence joins TRBV10-3 and TRBJ2-5, with 11 bases lining up with TRBD1. Germline V CDR1 and CDR2: ENHRY, SYGVKD. The CDR3 sequence is 18 residues long. The V and J ends lost 1 base and 4 bases, in that order; junction bases with no gene match: 11. DNA for the CDR3: TGTGCCATCAGTGAGTTCCTAGCGGGACAGGGGGAATCAGAGACCCAGTACTTC. Encoded protein: CAISEFLAGQGESETQYF.

The rearrangement joins TRBV7-9 to TRBJ1-3; D gene ambiguous. The CDR3 loop spans 13 amino acids. V was trimmed by 5 bases and J by 2 bases, leaving 7 bases between them. The V gene's germline CDR1 is SEHNR and CDR2 FQNEAQ (reference sequence). CDR3 nucleotides: TGTGCCAGCAGCCAGCCAGCTGGAAACACCATATATTTT. As protein: CASSQPAGNTIYF. Based on the CDR3 plus reference TRBV7-9 and TRBJ1-3, the full variable domain is DTGVSQNPRHKITKRGQNVTFRCDPISEHNRLYWYRQTLGQGPEFLTYFQNEAQLEKSRLLSDRFSAERPKGSFSTLEIQRTEQGDSAMYLCASSQPAGNTIYFGEGSWLTVV.

The chain has TRBV19 and TRBJ2-7; D perhaps matches TRBD2 (6 bases). Germline-derived CDR1 and CDR2 are LNHDA and SQIVND (reference sequence). The CDR3 extends over 14 amino acids. Trimming removed 8 bases from V and 2 bases from J, with 16 bases in between. The DNA of the CDR3 is TGTGCCAGTTCCATGGGGGGAAGACCCTACGAGCAGTACTTC. Protein: CASSMGGRPYEQYF.

This clonotype occurred a few times. The chain has TRBV7-8 and TRBJ2-5, with TRBD2 matching 12 bases. The V segment lost 4 bases and the J segment 5 bases; nucleotides outside the gene matches: 11. Germline V gene lookup returns CDR1 SGHVS and CDR2 FQNEAQ. The CDR3 is 17 residues long. The CDR3 sequence: CASSSGLAGRAGETQYF. In nucleotides, the CDR3 is TGTGCCAGCAGCTCTGGACTAGCGGGGCGAGCGGGTGAGACCCAGTACTTC.

This clonotype was counted a few times. As DNA, the CDR3 is TGTGCCAGCAGTTACGGCCTTCATGGACAGGGGGCGCGAGAGAATACCTACGAGCAGTACTTC. Amino acid sequence: CASSYGLHGQGARENTYEQYF. The chain links TRBV6-6 to TRBJ2-7, with 11 bases matching TRBD1. The CDR3 covers 21 residues. Germline V gene data show CDR1 as MNHNY and CDR2 as SVGAGI (reference sequence). J lost 2 bases, V lost 2 bases, and 20 bases had no gene match.

This chain joins TRBV7-8 and TRBJ1-1; weak D call: TRBD1 (5 bases). Germline V gene sequence: CDR1 SGHVS, CDR2 FQNEAQ. V lost 3 bases and J lost 3, with 14 bases in between. The CDR3 extends over 15 amino acids. The CDR3 DNA is TGTGCCAGCAGCTTTCACCAGGGCCGAGACACTGAAGCTTTCTTT. This sequence encodes CASSFHQGRDTEAFF.

V is TRBV6-4 and J is TRBJ1-1; a weak D match, TRBD1 (6 bases). V lost 5 bases and J 4 bases, leaving 14 bases between the germline ends. The CDR3 has 14 amino acids. Germline V gene lookup returns CDR1 MRHNA and CDR2 SNTAGT. CDR3 nucleotides: TGTGCCAGCAGTCGGACAGAGGACGGCACTGAAGCTTTCTTT. Amino acid sequence: CASSRTEDGTEAFF.

This clonotype was counted between two and nine times. V usage is TRBV7-2 and J usage is TRBJ1-3, with D unclear. CDR3 length: 12 amino acids. The germline V and J ends were trimmed by 0 bases and 3 bases, with 0 bases remaining between them. Germline CDR1 SGHTA, CDR2 FQGNSA. The CDR3 protein is CASSLAGNTIYF. The CDR3 DNA sequence: TGTGCCAGCAGCTTAGCTGGAAACACCATATATTTT.

This clonotype was picked up one time. The V and J genes are TRBV29-1 and TRBJ2-7, with D perhaps TRBD1 or TRBD2 (5 bases each). The V end lost 2 bases, the J end lost 2 bases, and 13 bases lay between the germline ends. The CDR3 loop spans 14 amino acids. Germline CDR1 SQVTM, CDR2 ANQGSEA. CDR3 residues: CSVERSGTTYEQYF. Written as DNA, the CDR3 is TGCAGCGTTGAACGATCCGGGACGACCTACGAGCAGTACTTC.

At least ten counts were recorded for this clonotype. V and J are TRBV7-9 and TRBJ2-3; 10 positions match TRBD1. V lost 5 bases to trimming and J lost 4 bases; unmatched junction nucleotides: 6. The germline V gene has CDR1 SEHNR and CDR2 FQNEAQ (reference sequence). CDR3 length: 15 residues. The CDR3 DNA is TGTGCCAGCAGCAGGACAGGGGGGCTCGCAGATACGCAGTATTTT. It is translated as CASSRTGGLADTQYF.

V usage is TRBV9 and J usage is TRBJ1-1, with D unclear. Per the germline V gene, CDR1 is SGDLS and CDR2 is YYNGEE. V lost 3 bases and J lost 1, with 10 bases in between. CDR3 length: 14 residues. Here the CDR3 reads CASSAEASNTEAFF. CDR3 coding DNA: TGTGCCAGCAGCGCAGAGGCTTCGAACACTGAAGCTTTCTTT.

Regarding this clonotype: The germline gene is not matched at one end of the junction; a read error may be the cause. The rearrangement uses TRBV6-4 and TRBJ2-6, with TRBD1 as a possible D gene (6 bases). The CDR3 is 16 residues long. CDR1 is MRHNA, CDR2 SNTAGT, per germline. The CDR3 nucleotides are TGTGCCAGCGCCCGCACAGGGAGCTCCGGGGCCAACGCCCTGACTTTC. This gives the protein CASARTGSSGANALTF.

This clonotype was seen only once. This sequence joins TRBV20-1 and TRBJ2-3; 11 nucleotides agree with TRBD1. The CDR3 covers 14 residues. J was trimmed by 5 bases and V by 4 bases; bases with no gene match: 5. Germline CDR1 reads DFQATT; CDR2 reads SNEGSKA (reference sequence). The CDR3 protein is CSATGTGGEDTQYF. The CDR3 region has the DNA TGCAGTGCTACGGGGACAGGGGGTGAAGATACGCAGTATTTT.

This clonotype was counted at least ten times. This sequence joins TRBV27 and TRBJ2-7; TRBD1 matches 8 bases. With V trimmed by 7 bases and J by 6 bases, 8 bases remained unmatched. Germline V gives CDR1 MNHEY, CDR2 SMNVEV (reference sequence). This CDR3 has 13 amino acids. CDR3 sequence reads: CASTGPGGLEQYF. The CDR3 coding sequence is TGTGCCAGCACGGGGCCAGGGGGCCTCGAGCAGTACTTC.

The rearrangement joins TRBV2 to TRBJ1-2; tentative D call: TRBD1 (6 bases). Trimming pared 6 bases from V and 5 bases from J, leaving 16 bases between. CDR3 length equals 14 residues. Per germline, CDR1 SNHLY and CDR2 FYNNEI. The CDR3 protein is CASSKRRGLYGYTF. The CDR3 DNA sequence: TGTGCCAGCAGCAAACGCAGGGGCCTATATGGCTACACCTTC.

This chain connects TRBV24-1 to TRBJ2-3; a possible D gene is TRBD1 (6 bases). The CDR3 consists of 13 residues. Germline values: CDR1 KGHDR, CDR2 SFDVKD. V was cut by 3 bases and J by 6 bases, with 9 bases left in between. The CDR3 DNA follows: TGTGCCACCAGTGATCCAGGGGTGGATACGCAGTATTTT. It encodes CATSDPGVDTQYF.

This clonotype was counted at least ten times. This chain uses TRBV12-5 with TRBJ1-2; 10 bases match TRBD1. V shed 2 bases and J 3 bases; nucleotides not matched to a gene: 9. The germline CDR1 and CDR2 sequences are LGHNT and FRNRAP. The CDR3 extends over 17 amino acids. CDR3 in amino acids: CASGLIQTGGLDYGYTF. For the CDR3, the DNA is TGTGCTAGTGGTTTGATACAGACAGGGGGCTTGGACTATGGCTACACCTTC.

The V gene is TRBV15, the J gene TRBJ1-2, with TRBD1 as a possible D gene (5 bases). Trimming left V 5 bases short and J 6 bases short, with 19 bases between. Germline V gene sequence: CDR1 LNHNV, CDR2 YYDKDF (reference sequence). The CDR3 loop spans 15 amino acids. CDR3 nucleotide sequence: TGTGCCACCAGCTCCCGCAGGGATTTTCCGAATGGCTACACCTTC. Amino acid sequence: CATSSRRDFPNGYTF.

This clonotype appeared a few times. The chain links TRBV19 to TRBJ1-1; D is undetermined. The ends were cut back, 10 bases at V and 4 bases at J, with 7 bases in the middle. The V gene's germline CDR1 is LNHDA and CDR2 SQIVND (reference sequence). The CDR3 has 10 residues. The DNA for the CDR3 is TGTGCCACTTTTCGCACTGAAGCTTTCTTT. This gives the protein CATFRTEAFF.

This clonotype showed up just once. This chain links TRBV9 with TRBJ2-2; tentatively, D is TRBD1 or TRBD2 (6 bases each). Trimming cost V 1 base and J 6 bases, with 10 bases left between them. Germline CDR1 SGDLS, CDR2 YYNGEE. This CDR3 is built from 14 residues. CDR3 sequence (DNA): TGTGCCAGCAGCGTAACTGGGGGGCCCGGGGAGCTGTTTTTT. Translating gives CASSVTGGPGELFF.